This is a list of T cell receptor beta chains from one sample in a study of T cell repertoires in cytomegalovirus infection. In TCRdb, the reads were re-called with MiXCR into one record per CDR3 protein. The repertoire consists of about 210,000 distinct CDR3 sequences, with roughly 6.5% occurring once and the leading ten covering less than 7.5%. Source material: PBMCs. Receptors originate from a human donor in good health (CMV status not recorded). Some clones in this sample may be carry-over from other donors' samples. Each CDR3 is given with its conserved first and last residue. D genes are given only for firm matches. Expanded clones get a size class; other rows say once, few or many, or leave the size out.

V	J	size	D	CDR3	DNA
TRBV7-2	TRBJ1-1	medium-sized	TRBD1	CASRRRQGRHQDTEAFF	TGTGCCAGCAGACGCAGACAGGGGCGGCATCAGGACACTGAAGCTTTCTTT
TRBV29-1	TRBJ1-2	few	NA	CSVPNGDYGYTF	TGCAGCGTGCCTAACGGAGACTATGGCTACACCTTC
TRBV20-1	TRBJ2-5	many	TRBD2	CSARVGGGRETQYF	TGCAGTGCTAGGGTCGGGGGGGGCCGCGAGACCCAGTACTTC
TRBV12-3/TRBV12-4	TRBJ1-2	many	TRBD1	CASSIGTGGNYGYTF	TGTGCCAGCAGTATTGGGACAGGGGGTAACTATGGCTACACCTTC
TRBV7-2	TRBJ1-1	many	NA	CASSLMRDTEAFF	TGTGCCAGCAGCTTAATGAGGGACACTGAAGCTTTCTTT
TRBV2	TRBJ1-1	many	NA	CASGREGPHTEAFF	TGTGCCAGCGGCAGGGAAGGTCCTCACACTGAAGCTTTCTTT
TRBV28	TRBJ2-2	NA	NA	CASSLAQGNTGELFF	TGTGCCAGCAGTTTAGCGCAGGGCAACACCGGGGAGCTGTTTTTT
TRBV7-2	TRBJ1-4	many	NA	CASRGDDEKLFF	TGTGCCAGCAGAGGGGATGATGAAAAACTGTTTTTT
TRBV4-2	TRBJ1-1	NA	NA	CASSQVGREGTEAFF	TGTGCCAGCAGCCAAGTCGGCAGGGAGGGCACTGAAGCTTTCTTT
TRBV20-1	TRBJ2-4	NA	NA	CSARATRDLAKNIQYF	TGCAGTGCTAGGGCAACCAGGGATCTAGCCAAAAACATTCAGTACTTC
TRBV5-1	TRBJ2-7	many	TRBD2	CASSLARTSGGPYEQYF	TGCGCCAGCAGCTTGGCCAGGACTAGCGGGGGACCCTACGAGCAGTACTTC
TRBV14	TRBJ1-6	many	NA	CASSQDREGHYNSPLHF	TGTGCCAGCAGCCAAGATAGGGAGGGGCACTATAATTCACCCCTCCACTTT
TRBV5-1	TRBJ2-5	many	NA	CASSLEGTETQYF	TGCGCCAGCAGCTTGGAAGGAACTGAGACCCAGTACTTC
TRBV7-8	TRBJ2-1	many	NA	CASSPPLRVQKGYNEQFF	TGTGCCAGCAGCCCTCCCCTAAGGGTCCAAAAGGGGTACAATGAGCAGTTCTTC
TRBV5-5	TRBJ1-5	many	NA	CASSPRTETNQPQHF	TGTGCCAGCAGCCCGAGGACGGAAACTAATCAGCCCCAGCATTTT
TRBV12-3/TRBV12-4	TRBJ2-3	many	NA	CASGPLDTQYF	TGTGCCAGCGGCCCTTTGGATACGCAGTATTTT
TRBV11-2	TRBJ2-2	NA	TRBD1	CASSFARQGAGELFF	TGTGCCAGCAGCTTTGCGAGGCAGGGGGCCGGGGAGCTGTTTTTT